Each of the 21 T cell receptor beta chains below was sequenced from the same sample in a study of blood T cell repertoires in COVID-19. Method: immunoSEQ multiplex PCR; TCRdb's copy keeps in-frame clones and lacks some. The table has 55,000 to 80,000 clones, roughly 88% seen once. What was sequenced was peripheral blood. The receptors were gathered from a human donor in a cohort sampled during active COVID-19.

This chain links TRBV9 with TRBJ1-2, with 8 bases that match TRBD1. The CDR3 is 14 residues long. From germline, CDR1 is SGDLS and CDR2 YYNGEE. The V segment lost 10 bases and the J segment 7 bases; nucleotides outside the gene matches: 15. Written as DNA, the CDR3 is TGTGCCTCGGTACCCGGACAGGGCGGGGTTGGCTACACCTTC. Translation gives CASVPGQGGVGYTF. The full variable domain, in which reference TRBV9 and TRBJ1-2 provide the parts outside the CDR3, is DSGVTQTPKHLITATGQRVTLRCSPRSGDLSVYWYQQSLDQGLQFLIQYYNGEERAKGNILERFSAQQFPDLHSELNLSSLELGDSALYFCASVPGQGGVGYTFGSGTRLTVV.

The chain combines TRBV5-1 with TRBJ1-6; 7 bases match TRBD1. The CDR3 loop spans 16 amino acids. Germline lookup yields CDR1 SGHRS and CDR2 YFSETQ. V shed 1 base, J shed 2 bases, and the junction held 3 bases outside the gene matches. CDR3 in DNA: TGCGCCAGCAGCTTGCTGACAGGGACCTATAATTCACCCCTCCACTTT. Residues: CASSLLTGTYNSPLHF. The complete variable domain, with remaining parts taken from reference TRBV5-1 and TRBJ1-6, reads KAGVTQTPRYLIKTRGQQVTLSCSPISGHRSVSWYQQTPGQGLQFLFEYFSETQRNKGNFPGRFSGRQFSNSRSEMNVSTLELGDSALYLCASSLLTGTYNSPLHFGNGTRLTVT.

V and J are TRBV11-2 and TRBJ2-1; perhaps TRBD2 as D (6 bases). The germline V gene encodes CDR1 SGHAT and CDR2 FQNNGV. Trimming removed 5 bases at V and 2 bases at J, with 16 bases between. The CDR3 covers 16 residues. The CDR3 sequence is CASSLLRGRTYNEQFF. The CDR3 DNA sequence: TGTGCCAGCAGCCTGCTGCGGGGAAGGACCTACAATGAGCAGTTCTTC.

J is TRBJ1-5 and V is TRBV6-5; 8 bases are shared with TRBD1. V shed 6 bases and J 4 bases; nucleotides not matched to a gene: 8. Germline V gene sequence: CDR1 MNHEY, CDR2 SVGAGI. The CDR3 runs 15 residues. DNA for the CDR3: TGTGCCAGCAGCGTCGACAGGGGTAGGAATCAGCCCCAGCATTTT. The encoded protein is CASSVDRGRNQPQHF.

The chain couples TRBV5-1 to TRBJ2-3, with TRBD2 matching 8 bases. V lost 7 bases and J lost 2; bases outside the gene matches: 6. Germline V gives CDR1 SGHRS, CDR2 YFSETQ. This CDR3 has 14 amino acids. The CDR3 is CASHRGGDTDTQYF. CDR3 bases: TGCGCCAGCCACCGGGGGGGAGACACAGATACGCAGTATTTT.

The chain uses TRBV2 and TRBJ1-2; 9 nucleotides agree with TRBD1. The ends lost 11 bases at V and 7 bases at J; junction bases unmatched: 8. Germline V gene lookup returns CDR1 SNHLY and CDR2 FYNNEI. The CDR3 loop spans 12 amino acids. The CDR3 protein is CAATGTGIGYTF. In nucleotides, the CDR3 is TGTGCCGCGACCGGGACAGGGATTGGCTACACCTTC.

The V gene is TRBV6-5, the J gene TRBJ2-7; D possibly corresponds to TRBD1 (8 bases). This CDR3 spans 12 amino acids. CDR1 is MNHEY and CDR2 is SVGAGI in the germline V gene. The DNA for the CDR3 is TGTAACACAGGGGGGGAGGTCTACGAGCAGTACTTC. Its protein product is CNTGGEVYEQYF.

This chain joins TRBV20-1 and TRBJ1-2; 10 positions match TRBD1. With V trimmed by 3 bases and J by 7 bases, 8 bases remained unmatched. This CDR3 has 14 amino acids. Germline V gene sequence: CDR1 DFQATT, CDR2 SNEGSKA (reference sequence). For the CDR3, the DNA is TGCAGTGCTAGTTTAGGACAGGGGGATGGTGGCTACACCTTC. As protein: CSASLGQGDGGYTF.

This sequence joins TRBV7-2 and TRBJ2-5; D ambiguous. Trimming cost V 5 bases and J 4 bases, with 5 bases left between them. This CDR3 comprises 11 residues. Germline V gene sequence: CDR1 SGHTA, CDR2 FQGNSA. The chain's CDR3 is CASSPRETQYF. In DNA form, the CDR3 reads TGTGCCAGCAGCCCCCGAGAGACCCAGTACTTC.

The DNA of the CDR3 is TGTGCCAGCAGCTCGAGACCGGGACTCCAATCGGAGTATAATTCACCCCTCCACTTT. Amino acid sequence: CASSSRPGLQSEYNSPLHF. The V and J genes are TRBV7-9 and TRBJ1-6, with D possibly matching TRBD1 (5 bases). The germline V gene has CDR1 SEHNR and CDR2 FQNEAQ (reference sequence). This CDR3 has 19 residues. The germline V and J ends were trimmed by 4 bases and 4 bases, with 23 bases remaining between them.

The J gene is TRBJ1-5, the V gene TRBV10-3; D is unresolved. Germline V gene sequence: CDR1 ENHRY, CDR2 SYGVKD. The V end lost 0 bases, the J end lost 2 bases, and 8 bases lay between the germline ends. The CDR3 spans 15 residues. CDR3 coding DNA: TGTGCCATCAGTGAGTCGAACGGGGGCAATCAGCCCCAGCATTTT. The encoded protein is CAISESNGGNQPQHF.

The chain uses TRBV11-3 and TRBJ2-3; 10 positions match TRBD2. The length of the CDR3 is 16 residues. Germline CDR1 reads SGHNT; CDR2 reads YENEEA. The J segment lost 0 bases and the V segment lost 5 bases, leaving 5 bases of the junction unmatched. CDR3 bases: TGTGCCAGCAGCCGGACTAGCGGACTCAGCACAGATACGCAGTATTTT. It translates to CASSRTSGLSTDTQYF.

CDR3 nucleotides: TGTGCCAGCAGTTTATGGTTGGCCCAAGCGGGAGGTCTCACAGATACGCAGTATTTT. Its translation: CASSLWLAQAGGLTDTQYF. The chain is built from TRBV28 and TRBJ2-3, with 9 bases lining up with TRBD2. With 0 bases clipped from V and 2 bases from J, the junction kept 12 bases outside the gene matches. Germline-derived CDR1 and CDR2 are MDHEN and SYDVKM. The CDR3 is made up of 19 amino acids.

V usage is TRBV11-3 and J usage is TRBJ2-7, with 10 bases fitting TRBD2. The J segment lost 3 bases and the V segment lost 0 bases, leaving 8 bases of the junction unmatched. CDR3 length: 17 residues. Germline assignment: CDR1 SGHNT and CDR2 YENEEA. The CDR3 loop reads CASSLDRASGSLYEQYF. The CDR3 bases are TGTGCCAGCAGCTTAGATAGAGCTAGCGGGAGTCTCTACGAGCAGTACTTC. Full variable domain (remainder filled in from reference TRBV11-3 and TRBJ2-7): EAGVVQSPRYKIIEKKQPVAFWCNPISGHNTLYWYLQNLGQGPELLIRYENEEAVDDSQLPKDRFSAERLKGVDSTLKIQPAELGDSAVYLCASSLDRASGSLYEQYFGPGTRLTVT.

The chain couples TRBV18 to TRBJ2-2, with TRBD1 matching over 9 bases. Looked up from germline, CDR1 is KGHSH and CDR2 is LQKENI. This CDR3 spans 17 amino acids. J was trimmed by 2 bases and V by 5 bases; bases with no gene match: 9. The chain's CDR3 is CASSTTGTGQNTGELFF. Written as DNA, the CDR3 is TGTGCCAGCTCAACTACCGGGACAGGGCAAAACACCGGGGAGCTGTTTTTT.

The rearrangement uses TRBV3-1 (or the pseudogene TRBV3-2) and TRBJ2-7, with D possibly matching TRBD2 (6 bases). Trimming took off 1 base at V and 4 bases at J, with 20 bases between the two ends. The CDR3 extends over 17 amino acids. Germline V gene data show CDR1 as LGHDT and CDR2 as YNNKEL (reference sequence). The CDR3 here is CASSQGRRGLGSYEQYF. CDR3 bases: TGTGCCAGCAGCCAAGGTAGGAGGGGCCTCGGGTCGTACGAGCAGTACTTC.

This rearrangement joins TRBV7-2 to TRBJ2-7, with 10 bases that match TRBD2. The CDR3 extends over 14 amino acids. V lost 5 bases and J lost 4; bases outside the gene matches: 5. Germline V gene data show CDR1 as SGHTA and CDR2 as FQGNSA. DNA of the CDR3: TGTGCCAGCAGCCGGCCGACTAGCGGGTACGAGCAGTACTTC. It yields the protein CASSRPTSGYEQYF.

This chain joins TRBV25-1 and TRBJ2-7, with D unclear. Trimming took off 6 bases at V and 4 bases at J, with 13 bases between the two ends. Per the germline V gene, CDR1 is MGHDK and CDR2 is SYGVNS. This CDR3 comprises 13 residues. CDR3 sequence (DNA): TGTGCCAGCAGGGGCCACACCCATTACGAGCAGTACTTC. Translating it yields CASRGHTHYEQYF.

This chain connects TRBV10-3 to TRBJ2-5, with TRBD2 identical over 7 bases. There are 13 residues in the CDR3. The germline V gene encodes CDR1 ENHRY and CDR2 SYGVKD. The trim removed 3 bases at V and 11 bases at J, leaving 9 bases unmatched. CDR3 DNA sequence: TGTGCCATCAGTGAACCTAGCGGAGGCCCTCAGTACTTC. It encodes CAISEPSGGPQYF.

The chain has TRBV6-6 and TRBJ1-1, with 7 bases that match TRBD1. The germline V gene encodes CDR1 MNHNY and CDR2 SVGAGI (reference sequence). Trimming took 6 bases from V and 6 from J; bases not matched to a gene: 4. This CDR3 comprises 12 residues. DNA for the CDR3: TGTGCCAGCAGCCGACAGGGCTCTGAAGCTTTCTTT. Its protein product is CASSRQGSEAFF.

V and J are TRBV5-5 and TRBJ2-7; a possible D gene is TRBD1 (5 bases). CDR1 SGHKS and CDR2 YYEKEE come from the germline V gene (reference sequence). The V gene lost 4 bases and the J gene lost 0 bases, with 14 bases spanning the gap. The CDR3 has 15 residues. This chain's CDR3 is CASSKTVENSYEQYF. In DNA, the CDR3 is TGTGCCAGCAGCAAGACAGTAGAAAACTCCTACGAGCAGTACTTC.